This T cell receptor (beta chain) is drawn from a study of blood T cells in healthy people across ages (dated by TCRdb to the mid-2010s). Some background on the complete study: Template switching captured roughly one uniquely barcoded TCR beta cDNA molecule per two T cells in model experiments. The donors were divided into four age groups: young (average around 16 years), middle-aged (over 35), aged (about 60) and long-lived (around 87). To avoid experimental bias, donors of different ages were spread randomly across the sequencing lanes. For two donors (one aged 18 to 30 and one aged 80 or older), the study analyzed two additional independent replicas of 1 million unique cDNA reads from the same blood draw. The study measured age-related changes in TCR beta repertoire diversity using deep sequencing normalized with unique cDNA molecular identifiers. General conclusions and limits of the study: Conclusive comparison of naive and antigen-experienced compartments was prevented by the profiling of bulk unsorted PBMCs. The percentage of naive T cells measured by flow cytometry correlated strongly with observed TCR beta diversity. Observed TCR beta diversity per million T cells fell roughly linearly with age, and a significant reduction was already apparent by age around 40. Estimates of total diversity based on one million sequenced T cells were regarded as lower bounds and as underestimates. Because the CMV infection status of the donors was unknown, age-related changes in expanded clonotypes may potentially have been confounded. The long-lived group showed more naive CD4+ T cells, fewer expanded clones and increased TCR diversity than the aged group, suggesting age selection.

To note about this clonotype: Its antigen remains undetermined. The record has no base qualities; no much larger clone is one base away.

Donors were 40 or so systemically healthy Caucasian individuals from Russia aged 6 to 90 years. Each donor gave 8 to 10 milliliters of peripheral blood, collected into EDTA-treated Vacutainer tubes. Ficoll-Paque density-gradient centrifugation was used to isolate PBMCs, with at least 6.5 million per sample. Trizol reagent was used to extract total RNA from PBMCs, with at least 5.5 micrograms per sample. Naive CD45RAhigh/CD27high T cell percentages were measured by flow cytometry on a PBMC aliquot from every donor. A distance of 11 bases separates the germline ends of V and J, which lose 1 base and 7 bases respectively. CDR1 and CDR2 were assigned from the germline V gene as SGHTA and FQGNSA. From its cysteine to its phenylalanine, the CDR3 spans 14 amino acids. Only the CDR3 DNA stays, 42 bases, in frame from base 1. The library was produced with 5' RACE. TCRdb lists the instrument as Illumina HiSeq 2500. A second PCR of about 7 to 12 cycles was performed with a sample-barcoded 5' primer and a J-beta primer mix. A template-switch 5' adaptor carrying 12 random nucleotides introduced a unique molecular identifier onto each TCR beta cDNA molecule. Each sample yielded at least 2.5 million CDR3-containing paired-end reads. All of the RNA was converted into first-strand cDNA using the Mint cDNA synthesis kit, with a TRBC-specific oligonucleotide serving as the primer. Following uracil-DNA glycosylase treatment, a first 18-cycle PCR with universal primers M1SS and BC2_uni_R was performed on all cDNA. Under the source paper's analysis protocol: Each sample was normalized by randomly selecting 1 million high-quality reads, each carrying a distinct molecular identifier. Reads sharing molecular identifiers were discarded rather than binned into consensus sequences. MiTCR, run with a Q25 quality threshold and the strictest error-elimination algorithm, handled CDR3 identification, clonotype clustering and error correction. A nonparametric unseen species model using Euler transformation provided a lower-bound estimate of total TCR beta diversity. Starting from the raw public reads, TCRdb applied fastp trimming at Q25, assembled clones with MiXCR and retained in-frame beta chains. Rows with one shared CDR3 protein collapse into an entry with the most common genes and DNA. TCRdb, rather than the study authors, made the V and J calls. This sample gives approximately 600,000 distinct CDR3 sequences in total; 58% of them show up just once. The leading ten clones occupy about two fifths of the sample.

The source material was blood. This chain is built from TRBV7-2 and TRBJ2-1, with TRBD2 tentatively as D gene (7 bases match). The sequence derives from a man in his 60s in good health. The bases read TGTGCCAGCAGCTTAGAGGGGGGAGGGAATGAGCAGTTCTTC. Its translation is CASSLEGGGNEQFF.